Listed here is a single T cell receptor (beta chain). Its antigen is not known. Researchers took RNA transcripts and amplified the TCR beta CDR3 regions from them. The HTBI primer set was used in a first-round RT-PCR of the TCR CDR3. MiXCR, applied by TCRdb to the multiplex PCR reads, yields one record per CDR3 protein. The sample lists around 600,000 distinct CDR3 sequences; 15% to 19% were seen once. This specimen comes from a study of T cells in Graves' hyperthyroidism and ophthalmopathy. General study points: Clonotypes that were expanded in thyroid above 0.001 mostly appeared in blood too.

CDR1 SEHNR and CDR2 FQNEAQ come from the germline V gene (reference sequence). Trimming left V 5 bases short and J 7 bases short, with 15 bases between. The CDR3 extends over 13 amino acids. The clonotype originates from a woman under 40 with Graves' hyperthyroidism. The gene calls are TRBV7-9 and TRBJ2-7, with D tentatively TRBD1 or TRBD2 (5 bases each). Sequencing input: blood. The CDR3 DNA is TGTGCCAGCAGCAGGGACGTGGCGGATGAGCAGTACTTC. This encodes CASSRDVADEQYF.